This T cell receptor beta chain was profiled in a study of tissue T cells after allogeneic stem cell transplantation. Germline V gives CDR1 KGHPV, CDR2 FQNQEV (reference sequence). The V end lost 2 bases, the J end lost 1 base, and 6 bases lay between the germline ends. This CDR3 is built from 14 residues. Comments on this clone: Gene names and germline refer to mouse. The CDR3 end is not reached by the read, which stops 1 residue before it; the germline J gene fills it in. Other DNA variants within this sample encode the same CDR3.

CDR3 sequences, V/J genes, frequencies and template counts came from survey-depth TCRbeta sequencing. The table came from immunoSEQ multiplex PCR; TCRdb's copy has only in-frame clones and leaves some out. The table lists nearly 7,000 clones, about a third of them singletons. Regarding time point: mouse harvest day 14 after allogeneic transplant. Tail vein injection delivered 10^7 T-cell-depleted bone marrow cells and 10^6 splenic CD5+ T cells. This chain links TRBV26 with TRBJ1-3, with D perhaps matching TRBD1 (6 bases). The receptor's source is a female BALB/c mouse given C57BL/6 T cells with graft-versus-host disease after an allogeneic hematopoietic cell transplant. Sequenced: skin. CDR3 DNA (partial): TGTGCCAGCAGTCTGACAGGGTCTGGAAATACGCTCTAT. This gives the protein CASSLTGSGNTLY. The full CDR3 reads CASSLTGSGNTLYF.